The 29 T cell receptor beta chains presented below share a single source sample, sequenced in a study of OX40 agonist ivuxolimab in advanced cancers. Clones were sequenced by immunoSEQ multiplex PCR, and TCRdb holds only the in-frame ones, with some missing. The sample lists just over 90,000 clones; more than 85% were seen once. The sequenced sample was CD4+ or CD8+ T cells sorted from blood, obtained in a trial of the OX40 agonist ivuxolimab. These TCRs come from an adult with an advanced solid tumor such as melanoma, head and neck, liver or kidney cancer.

This chain links TRBV5-1 with TRBJ1-2; 7 bases align to TRBD1. Losses at the gene ends were 0 bases for V and 0 bases for J; bases not matched to a gene: 8. The CDR3 contains 17 residues. Germline V gene lookup returns CDR1 SGHRS and CDR2 YFSETQ. The CDR3 coding sequence is TGCGCCAGCAGCTTGGCCAACCGACAGGGAGCTAACTATGGCTACACCTTC. This sequence encodes CASSLANRQGANYGYTF.

The chain carries TRBV7-2 and TRBJ2-5; no definite D call. Germline lookup yields CDR1 SGHTA and CDR2 FQGNSA. The CDR3 has 13 residues. V dropped 3 bases and J dropped 2 bases, with 7 bases sitting between them. The CDR3, as DNA: TGTGCCAGCAGCTTCCCGGCACAAGAGACCCAGTACTTC. Encoded protein: CASSFPAQETQYF.

The chain recombines TRBV27 with TRBJ2-5; 12 bases are shared with TRBD2. Germline lookup yields CDR1 MNHEY and CDR2 SMNVEV (reference sequence). The CDR3 has 15 amino acids. The trim removed 5 bases at V and 5 bases at J, leaving 6 bases unmatched. The CDR3 nucleotides are TGTGCCAGCAGTCCGACTAGCGGGAGTTTTGAGACCCAGTACTTC. Its protein product is CASSPTSGSFETQYF.

The chain recombines TRBV5-1 with TRBJ2-7; possible D gene TRBD1, 5 bases. The V end was cut by 3 bases, the J end by 3 bases, with 7 bases between. CDR1 SGHRS and CDR2 YFSETQ come from the germline V gene. This CDR3 spans 12 amino acids. The CDR3 DNA follows: TGCGCCAGCAGCTATGACAGCTACGAGCAGTACTTC. Translating gives CASSYDSYEQYF.

The chain carries TRBV10-2 and TRBJ1-1; a possible D gene is TRBD1 (5 bases). The CDR3 sequence is 14 residues long. In germline, CDR1 is WSHSY, CDR2 SAAADI. V shed 2 bases and J shed 1 base, with 8 bases lying between them. CDR3 sequence: CASSELGGNTEAFF. CDR3 bases: TGCGCCAGCAGTGAGCTTGGGGGGAACACTGAAGCTTTCTTT.

This rearrangement joins TRBV6-6 to TRBJ2-2; D remains ambiguous. This CDR3 contains 12 residues. The ends were cut back, 0 bases at V and 4 bases at J, with 0 bases in the middle. CDR1 is MNHNY and CDR2 is SVGAGI in the germline V gene (reference sequence). In DNA form, the CDR3 reads TGTGCCAGCAGTTACTCCACCGGGGAGCTGTTTTTT. Its translation is CASSYSTGELFF.

The chain joins TRBV19 to TRBJ2-7; either TRBD1 or TRBD2 may supply D (5 bases each). V was shortened by 6 bases and J by 3 bases, with 15 bases between the two germline ends. Germline CDR1 is LNHDA and CDR2 is SQIVND (reference sequence). The CDR3 has 14 amino acids. CDR3 protein: CASSSKGDLYEQYF. The CDR3 nucleotides read TGTGCCAGTAGCTCAAAAGGGGACCTCTACGAGCAGTACTTC. The full variable domain, with the rest looked up from reference TRBV19 and TRBJ2-7, is DGGITQSPKYLFRKEGQNVTLSCEQNLNHDAMYWYRQDPGQGLRLIYYSQIVNDFQKGDIAEGYSVSREKKESFPLTVTSAQKNPTAFYLCASSSKGDLYEQYFGPGTRLTVT.

This rearrangement joins TRBV13 to TRBJ1-2; TRBD1 might be the D (6 bases). CDR3 length: 13 residues. Germline lookup yields CDR1 PRHDT and CDR2 FYEKMQ (reference sequence). V was cut by 3 bases and J by 4 bases, with 9 bases left in between. The CDR3 is CASSFRDTYGYTF. DNA for the CDR3: TGTGCCAGCAGCTTCCGGGACACCTATGGCTACACCTTC.

This clone was picked up one time. This chain uses TRBV9 with TRBJ1-1; tentatively, D is TRBD1 (5 bases). This CDR3 has 15 amino acids. V lost 4 bases and J 6 bases, leaving 19 bases between the germline ends. From germline, CDR1 is SGDLS and CDR2 YYNGEE. Here the CDR3 reads CASSPYRDQVAEAFF. CDR3 DNA: TGTGCCAGCAGCCCGTACCGGGACCAGGTAGCTGAAGCTTTCTTT.

CDR3 amino acids: CASSLGPANEQFF. Written as DNA, the CDR3 is TGTGCCAGCAGCTTAGGCCCAGCAAATGAGCAGTTCTTC. This chain uses TRBV11-2 with TRBJ2-1, with unresolved D. Trimming took 1 base from V and 7 from J, leaving 8 bases between them. The CDR3 extends over 13 amino acids. The germline V gene encodes CDR1 SGHAT and CDR2 FQNNGV.

The V and J genes are TRBV6-5 and TRBJ1-2; the D is unclear. Trimming took off 0 bases at V and 5 bases at J, with 13 bases between the two ends. CDR1 and CDR2 (germline): MNHEY, SVGAGI. This CDR3 is built from 15 residues. In DNA, the CDR3 is TGTGCCAGCAGTTACTCCGCTGGGCGGTCGTATGGCTACACCTTC. This codes for CASSYSAGRSYGYTF.

This chain links TRBV27 with TRBJ2-5, with 10 bases aligning to TRBD2. CDR3 length equals 16 residues. J gave up 5 bases and V 4 bases, and 10 bases lay outside the gene matches. The germline gives CDR1 MNHEY, CDR2 SMNVEV (reference sequence). The CDR3 nucleotides read TGTGCCAGCAGTTGGGACCTCGGGACTAGCGAGGAGACCCAGTACTTC. This sequence encodes CASSWDLGTSEETQYF.

The chain uses TRBV7-9 and TRBJ2-3; no clear D gene. The germline CDR1 and CDR2 sequences are SEHNR and FQNEAQ (reference sequence). The CDR3 totals 11 residues. Trimming left V 3 bases short and J 2 bases short, with 0 bases between. DNA for the CDR3: TGTGCCAGCAGCTTCACAGATACGCAGTATTTT. Translating it yields CASSFTDTQYF. The variable domain in full, with the rest retrieved from reference TRBV7-9 and TRBJ2-3, is DTGVSQNPRHKITKRGQNVTFRCDPISEHNRLYWYRQTLGQGPEFLTYFQNEAQLEKSRLLSDRFSAERPKGSFSTLEIQRTEQGDSAMYLCASSFTDTQYFGPGTRLTVL.

This chain links TRBV5-5 with TRBJ2-1, with 12 positions matching TRBD2. CDR1 is SGHKS and CDR2 is YYEKEE in the germline V gene (reference sequence). CDR3 length: 19 amino acids. V dropped 0 bases and J dropped 5; count of bases not matched to a gene: 12. The CDR3 sequence is CASSLVFLAGGPKDNEQFF. The CDR3 bases are TGTGCCAGCAGCTTGGTATTTCTAGCGGGAGGGCCGAAGGACAATGAGCAGTTCTTC.

V usage is TRBV7-2 and J usage is TRBJ1-5; D remains ambiguous. The CDR3 loop spans 14 amino acids. Trimming removed 5 bases from V and 0 bases from J, with 8 bases in between. The germline V gene has CDR1 SGHTA and CDR2 FQGNSA. CDR3 sequence (DNA): TGTGCCAGCAGCCCAAATCTTAGCAATCAGCCCCAGCATTTT. It specifies CASSPNLSNQPQHF.

The chain joins TRBV5-1 to TRBJ2-5; D not certain. The DNA end favors TRBJ2-7, so the J call may be wrong. Germline loops: CDR1 SGHRS, CDR2 YFSETQ. The CDR3 totals 14 residues. CDR3 in DNA: TGCGCCAGCAATTCGGATATGGTCCCCGACGAGCAGTACTTC. Its translation: CASNSDMVPDEQYF.

V and J are TRBV2 and TRBJ1-2; D possibly corresponds to TRBD1 (6 bases). V was pared by 5 bases and J by 6 bases, with 16 bases between. The CDR3 is 14 residues long. Germline V lookup: CDR1 SNHLY, CDR2 FYNNEI. The CDR3: CASSSAPGEDGYTF. The CDR3 bases are TGTGCCAGCAGTTCCGCCCCAGGGGAGGATGGCTACACCTTC. The entire variable domain, with the rest obtained from reference TRBV2 and TRBJ1-2, is as follows: EPEVTQTPSHQVTQMGQEVILRCVPISNHLYFYWYRQILGQKVEFLVSFYNNEISEKSEIFDDQFSVERPDGSNFTLKIRSTKLEDSAMYFCASSSAPGEDGYTFGSGTRLTVV.

The chain is built from TRBV9 and TRBJ2-1, with D perhaps being TRBD1 or TRBD2 (6 bases each). CDR3 length: 16 amino acids. Germline V CDR1 and CDR2: SGDLS, YYNGEE. Trimming removed 4 bases from V and 6 bases from J, with 20 bases in between. This chain's CDR3 is CASSPRGLEEGNEQFF. The CDR3 DNA sequence: TGTGCCAGCAGCCCCCGGGGGCTAGAGGAGGGCAATGAGCAGTTCTTC. The complete variable domain, with remaining parts taken from reference TRBV9 and TRBJ2-1, reads DSGVTQTPKHLITATGQRVTLRCSPRSGDLSVYWYQQSLDQGLQFLIQYYNGEERAKGNILERFSAQQFPDLHSELNLSSLELGDSALYFCASSPRGLEEGNEQFFGPGTRLTVL.

The chain has TRBV13 and TRBJ1-5; a possible D gene is TRBD1 (6 bases). Germline lookup yields CDR1 PRHDT and CDR2 FYEKMQ (reference sequence). V was shortened by 2 bases and J by 2 bases, with 10 bases between the two germline ends. The CDR3 loop spans 15 amino acids. The CDR3 region is CASSLQGSRNQPQHF. CDR3 bases: TGTGCCAGCAGCTTACAGGGGTCGCGCAATCAGCCCCAGCATTTT. The entire variable domain, with the rest obtained from reference TRBV13 and TRBJ1-5, is as follows: AAGVIQSPRHLIKEKRETATLKCYPIPRHDTVYWYQQGPGQDPQFLISFYEKMQSDKGSIPDRFSAQQFSDYHSELNMSSLELGDSALYFCASSLQGSRNQPQHFGDGTRLSIL.

The V and J genes are TRBV14 and TRBJ1-4; D gene ambiguous. The germline gives CDR1 SGHDN, CDR2 FVKESK. CDR3 length equals 15 residues. Trimming removed 0 bases from V and 8 bases from J, with 13 bases in between. CDR3 DNA sequence: TGTGCCAGCAGCCAAGACCCCGACGGTGAGGAAAAACTGTTTTTT. Translating it yields CASSQDPDGEEKLFF.

The chain carries TRBV28 and TRBJ1-1; D gene unclear. The CDR3 sequence is 13 residues long. Germline V lookup: CDR1 MDHEN, CDR2 SYDVKM. The ends were cut back, 7 bases at V and 4 bases at J, with 13 bases in the middle. Written as DNA, the CDR3 is TGTGCCAGCACCCCGTACAGCGGCACTGAAGCTTTCTTT. It is translated as CASTPYSGTEAFF.

This chain links TRBV19 with TRBJ1-1; the D gene is possibly TRBD1 (6 bases). CDR3 length equals 13 residues. The V end was cut by 8 bases, the J end by 7 bases, with 17 bases between. The germline V gene encodes CDR1 LNHDA and CDR2 SQIVND (reference sequence). In DNA form, the CDR3 reads TGTGCCAGTCGAAGGATGAACAGGGTTGAAGCTTTCTTT. This sequence encodes CASRRMNRVEAFF.

The chain joins TRBV5-1 to TRBJ1-6; D perhaps matches TRBD1 (6 bases). Germline V gives CDR1 SGHRS, CDR2 YFSETQ. Trimming pared 3 bases from V and 2 bases from J, leaving 12 bases between. The CDR3 loop spans 16 amino acids. CDR3 sequence: CASSSAGTPYNSPLHF. The CDR3 DNA follows: TGCGCCAGCAGCTCGGCCGGGACACCCTATAATTCACCCCTCCACTTT.

This clone is a singleton in its sample. The chain uses TRBV7-2 and TRBJ1-4; D might be TRBD1 (6 bases). V was clipped by 5 bases and J by 8 bases, with 21 bases between them. Germline CDR1 reads SGHTA; CDR2 reads FQGNSA. CDR3 length equals 16 residues. The CDR3: CASSTGRGRDWEKLFF. The DNA for the CDR3 is TGTGCCAGCAGCACGGGACGGGGGCGAGATTGGGAAAAACTGTTTTTT.

This chain connects TRBV12-5 to TRBJ2-5; 7 positions agree with TRBD2. CDR3 length: 16 residues. Looked up from germline, CDR1 is LGHNT and CDR2 is FRNRAP. The ends lost 0 bases at V and 3 bases at J; junction bases unmatched: 7. As DNA, the CDR3 is TGTGCTAGTGGTTTGGTACGCGCGGGAGTGGAAGAGACCCAGTACTTC. Translating gives CASGLVRAGVEETQYF.

The genes are TRBV29-1 and TRBJ2-7; D might be TRBD2 (5 bases). The V gene lost 7 bases and the J gene lost 2 bases, with 15 bases spanning the gap. The CDR3 length is 13 residues. Germline V lookup: CDR1 SQVTM, CDR2 ANQGSEA. DNA for the CDR3: TGCAGCGCCCAAGAGGGCTCTACCTACGAGCAGTACTTC. It specifies CSAQEGSTYEQYF.

The gene calls are TRBV6-1 and TRBJ2-1, with D perhaps TRBD2 (6 bases). CDR1 and CDR2 from the germline V gene are MNHNS and SASEGT. This CDR3 has 17 amino acids. V was cut by 3 bases and J by 0 bases, with 15 bases left in between. CDR3: CASSDALAQSSYNEQFF. In nucleotides, the CDR3 is TGTGCCAGCAGTGACGCCCTAGCGCAGAGCTCCTACAATGAGCAGTTCTTC.

The CDR3 here is CASSLMETQYF. The CDR3 coding sequence is TGTGCCAGCAGCTTAATGGAGACCCAGTACTTC. The chain employs TRBV7-9 and TRBJ2-5; D unclear. Trimming removed 2 bases from V and 5 bases from J, with 3 bases in between. The CDR3 loop spans 11 amino acids. CDR1 is SEHNR, CDR2 FQNEAQ, per germline (reference sequence).

This rearrangement joins TRBV2 to TRBJ1-5; D remains ambiguous. V lost 2 bases and J lost 1, with 3 bases in between. The V gene's germline CDR1 is SNHLY and CDR2 FYNNEI. There are 13 residues in the CDR3. CDR3 region: CASSEKSNQPQHF. In nucleotides, the CDR3 is TGTGCCAGCAGTGAAAAAAGCAATCAGCCCCAGCATTTT.